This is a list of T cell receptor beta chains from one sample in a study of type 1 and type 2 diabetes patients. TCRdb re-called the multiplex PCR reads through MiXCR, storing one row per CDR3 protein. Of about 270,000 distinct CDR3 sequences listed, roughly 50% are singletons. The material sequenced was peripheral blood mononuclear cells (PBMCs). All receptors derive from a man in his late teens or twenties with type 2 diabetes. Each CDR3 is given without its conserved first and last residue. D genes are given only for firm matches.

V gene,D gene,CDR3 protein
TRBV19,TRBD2,ASSIRSGGGISSGANVLT
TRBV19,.,ASSSSLSSRGWEKLF
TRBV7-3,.,ASSLNGLYGYT
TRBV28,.,ASSFLLVSGADNEQF
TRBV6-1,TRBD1,ASSSNPISGTGYRPQH
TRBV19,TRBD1,ASRTRGLNEQF
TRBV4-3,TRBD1,ASSPRTGGVRSPTGELF
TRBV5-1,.,ASRPGNYYEQY
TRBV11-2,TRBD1,ASTDRGLGTEAF
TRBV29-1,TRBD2,SVEPLAEYNEQF
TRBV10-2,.,ASIHSANTGELF
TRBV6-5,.,ASSSTPSHGYT
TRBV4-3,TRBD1,ASSQAGGDTEAF
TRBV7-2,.,ASSTPWLNTEAF
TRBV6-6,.,ASIMRGKLF
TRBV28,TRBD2,ASKGLAYSYEQY
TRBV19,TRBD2,ASSTPGLHYEQY
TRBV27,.,ASSGRGTEQF
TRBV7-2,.,ASTESGGNQPQH
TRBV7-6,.,ASSSSDYEQY
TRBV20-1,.,SARLETGYNEQF
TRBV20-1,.,SARDAGYGYT
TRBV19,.,ASSMGRSNQPQH
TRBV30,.,AWSVQASYEQY
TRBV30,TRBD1,AWDRAVGVNSPLH
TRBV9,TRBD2,ASSVTAPEEREISGELF
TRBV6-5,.,ASSSQGTVDEQF
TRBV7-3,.,ASTPSSNQPQH
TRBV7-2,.,ASSLLGGRETQY
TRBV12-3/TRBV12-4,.,ASSSTGSGQPQH
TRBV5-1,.,ASSRATDTQY
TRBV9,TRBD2,ASRETSGGQTSTDTQY
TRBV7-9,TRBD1,ASSLAGTGSYNEQF
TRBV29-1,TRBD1,SVEADRGRGETQY
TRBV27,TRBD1,ASSFSPTGQGAYYGYT
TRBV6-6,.,ASSEAAPGAGAYGYT
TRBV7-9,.,ASSAGMRYTGELF
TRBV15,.,ATGRGPNSPLH
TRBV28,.,ASSPRAVGANVLT
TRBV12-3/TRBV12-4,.,ASSLTVSVETQY
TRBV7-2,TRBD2,ASRLSLGGAGNEQY
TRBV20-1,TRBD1,SATPAQGGEQY
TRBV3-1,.,ASSQVSRGNEQY